This T cell receptor beta chain is from a study of T-cell memory formation after mild COVID-19. Concerning this clonotype itself: Its antigen is still unknown.

TCRdb reprocessed the 5' RACE reads via MiXCR and lists one record per CDR3 protein. The sample shows approximately 100,000 distinct CDR3 sequences, more than 9.5% of them seen only once. Study-level results: Detection of some responders pre-infection suggested pre-existing cross-reactive memory T cells participated. Unconfirmed was the SARS-CoV-2 specificity of second-wave clones that peaked on day 37.

V dropped 3 bases and J dropped 6 bases, with 9 bases sitting between them. The CDR3 is 13 residues long. Looked up from germline, CDR1 is MNHNS and CDR2 is SASEGT. This clonotype originated in a man aged 18 to 29 who had mild COVID-19 (a few samples of this study predate the infection). Cell type and time point are not known. The sequencing input was PBMCs or a T cell subset sorted from them (not recorded which). The chain carries TRBV6-1 and TRBJ2-1, with D perhaps TRBD2 (6 bases). The CDR3: CASSDWGVNEQFF. DNA for the CDR3: TGTGCCAGCAGTGATTGGGGGGTCAATGAGCAGTTCTTC.